The 12 T cell receptor beta chains listed next were all sequenced from one sample in a study of shared clonotypes between healthy human individuals. Assay used: immunoSEQ multiplex PCR; TCRdb lists only in-frame clones, some missing. Seen here are 2 million or so clones, 95% observed once, and the top ten hold 0.1% to 0.15%. The sample taken for sequencing was naive CD4+ T cells sorted from blood. Subset here: CD45RA+ positively selected. All receptors come from a man between 18 and 35 years old in good health.

The chain joins TRBV6-5 to TRBJ1-1, with D unclear. Germline V CDR1 and CDR2: MNHEY, SVGAGI. V dropped 7 bases and J dropped 10 bases, with 13 bases sitting between them. CDR3 length: 11 residues. In nucleotides, the CDR3 is TGTGCCAGCACCGGACTTTCGGGAGCTTTCTTT. Amino acid sequence: CASTGLSGAFF.

V and J are TRBV29-1 and TRBJ1-5; 8 positions match TRBD1. Per germline, CDR1 SQVTM and CDR2 ANQGSEA. V gave up 5 bases and J gave up 7 bases; unmatched junction bases: 10. There are 14 residues in the CDR3. The CDR3 DNA is TGCAGCGTTAGACTACCAGGGGGCGGCCAGCCCCAGCATTTT. This gives the protein CSVRLPGGGQPQHF.

About this clone: Other DNA sequences of this sample code for an identical CDR3. The V call is TRBV5-1, the J call TRBJ1-3; D ambiguous. Trimming took 0 bases from V and 1 from J, leaving 8 bases between them. Germline assignment: CDR1 SGHRS and CDR2 YFSETQ. The CDR3 length is 15 residues. CDR3 bases: TGCGCCAGCAGCTTGGAGGGCAGATCTGGAAACACCATATATTTT. Residues: CASSLEGRSGNTIYF.

J is TRBJ2-5 and V is TRBV15, with D perhaps being TRBD1 or TRBD2 (5 bases each). The germline V and J ends were trimmed by 4 bases and 5 bases, with 14 bases remaining between them. CDR3 length: 14 residues. Germline values: CDR1 LNHNV, CDR2 YYDKDF (reference sequence). The CDR3 DNA reads TGTGCCACCAGCAAGGGACCGGGAAGGGAGACCCAGTACTTC. Residues: CATSKGPGRETQYF.

The chain recombines TRBV19 with TRBJ1-6; D is ambiguous. CDR3 length equals 16 residues. Germline assignment: CDR1 LNHDA and CDR2 SQIVND (reference sequence). The germline V and J ends were trimmed by 5 bases and 7 bases, with 18 bases remaining between them. CDR3 DNA sequence: TGTGCCAGTAGTTCACCACAAGGCCGTTCAAATTCACCCCTCCACTTT. Residues: CASSSPQGRSNSPLHF. Full variable domain (missing parts from reference TRBV19 and TRBJ1-6): DGGITQSPKYLFRKEGQNVTLSCEQNLNHDAMYWYRQDPGQGLRLIYYSQIVNDFQKGDIAEGYSVSREKKESFPLTVTSAQKNPTAFYLCASSSPQGRSNSPLHFGNGTRLTVT.

Of note for this clone: Other DNA sequences in this sample translate to the same CDR3. The CDR3 nucleotides read TGTGCCAGCAGCGTTGCTAGCGGGGTTTCCTACGAGCAGTACTTC. It is translated as CASSVASGVSYEQYF. V gene TRBV9 combines with J gene TRBJ2-7; 9 positions match TRBD2. Germline loops: CDR1 SGDLS, CDR2 YYNGEE. This CDR3 spans 15 amino acids. Trimming took 2 bases from V and 1 from J; bases not matched to a gene: 4.

V and J are TRBV18 and TRBJ2-5, with a tentative D call TRBD1 (6 bases). Deletions cut 5 bases from V and 3 bases from J, with 10 bases between. Per the germline V gene, CDR1 is KGHSH and CDR2 is LQKENI. The CDR3 consists of 13 residues. The CDR3 reads CASSGGQEETQYF. CDR3 nucleotide sequence: TGTGCCAGCTCAGGGGGACAAGAAGAGACCCAGTACTTC.

Only one count was recorded for this clone. The rearrangement links TRBV7-2 to TRBJ2-7; D is uncertain. Trimming shortened V by 5 bases and J by 0 bases, and 14 bases separated the two germline ends. CDR1 and CDR2 from the germline V gene are SGHTA and FQGNSA. The CDR3 consists of 15 residues. CDR3 coding DNA: TGTGCCAGCAGCCCCCGGCAGGACCTCTCCTACGAGCAGTACTTC. Translating gives CASSPRQDLSYEQYF.

As concerns this clone: Other DNA variants within this sample encode the same CDR3. The chain is built from TRBV2 and TRBJ1-5; 8 bases are a match to TRBD1. The CDR3 has 13 amino acids. V was pared by 3 bases and J by 7 bases, with 2 bases of the junction left unmatched. Looked up from germline, CDR1 is SNHLY and CDR2 is FYNNEI. CDR3: CASSDGQGQPQHF. The CDR3 nucleotides read TGTGCCAGCAGTGATGGACAGGGACAGCCCCAGCATTTT.

This clone was seen only once. This chain links TRBV6-5 with TRBJ1-5; D remains ambiguous. Trimming cost V 5 bases and J 2 bases, with 7 bases left between them. CDR3 size: 13 residues. CDR1 MNHEY and CDR2 SVGAGI come from the germline V gene. This chain's CDR3 is CASSTQGNQPQHF. The DNA for the CDR3 is TGTGCCAGCAGTACCCAGGGCAATCAGCCCCAGCATTTT.

This rearrangement joins TRBV25-1 to TRBJ2-7, with 7 bases aligning to TRBD2. Germline V gene data show CDR1 as MGHDK and CDR2 as SYGVNS. With V trimmed by 6 bases and J by 3 bases, 11 bases remained unmatched. The CDR3 covers 15 residues. The CDR3 nucleotides read TGTGCCAGCAGGACACCTAGCGGAGGGAACTACGAGCAGTACTTC. Its protein is CASRTPSGGNYEQYF.

This sequence joins TRBV7-2 and TRBJ2-3; D is ambiguous. This CDR3 has 15 amino acids. V dropped 5 bases and J dropped 0 bases, with 12 bases sitting between them. Germline CDR1 SGHTA, CDR2 FQGNSA. The CDR3 region is CASSLRIASTDTQYF. The DNA of the CDR3 is TGTGCCAGCAGCCTACGGATAGCTAGCACAGATACGCAGTATTTT.